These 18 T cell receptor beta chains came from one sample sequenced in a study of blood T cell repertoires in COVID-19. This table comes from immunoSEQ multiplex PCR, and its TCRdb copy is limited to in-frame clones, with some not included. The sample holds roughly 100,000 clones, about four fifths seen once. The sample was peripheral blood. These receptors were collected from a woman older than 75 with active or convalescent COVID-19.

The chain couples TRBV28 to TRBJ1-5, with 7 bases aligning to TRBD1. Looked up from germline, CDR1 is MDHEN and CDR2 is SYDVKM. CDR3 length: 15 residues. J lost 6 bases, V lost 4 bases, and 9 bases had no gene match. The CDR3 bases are TGTGCCAGCAGTTCCCCCGACAGGGCTGGTCAGCCCCAGCATTTT. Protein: CASSSPDRAGQPQHF. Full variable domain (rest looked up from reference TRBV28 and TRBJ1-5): DVKVTQSSRYLVKRTGEKVFLECVQDMDHENMFWYRQDPGLGLRLIYFSYDVKMKEKGDIPEGYSVSREKKERFSLILESASTNQTSMYLCASSSPDRAGQPQHFGDGTRLSIL.

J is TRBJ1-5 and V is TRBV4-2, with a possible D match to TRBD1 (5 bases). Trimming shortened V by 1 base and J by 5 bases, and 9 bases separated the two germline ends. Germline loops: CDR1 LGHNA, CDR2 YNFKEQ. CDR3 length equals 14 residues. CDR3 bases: TGTGCCAGCAGCCAAGTGGGGGGTGATCAGCCCCAGCATTTT. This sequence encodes CASSQVGGDQPQHF.

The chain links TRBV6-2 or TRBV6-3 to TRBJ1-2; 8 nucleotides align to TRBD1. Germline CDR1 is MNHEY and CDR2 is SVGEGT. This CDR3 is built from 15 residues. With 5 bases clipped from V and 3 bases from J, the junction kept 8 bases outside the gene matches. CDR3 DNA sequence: TGTGCCAGCAGTCGGTTGTCAGGGGGCGACTATGGCTACACCTTC. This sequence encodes CASSRLSGGDYGYTF.

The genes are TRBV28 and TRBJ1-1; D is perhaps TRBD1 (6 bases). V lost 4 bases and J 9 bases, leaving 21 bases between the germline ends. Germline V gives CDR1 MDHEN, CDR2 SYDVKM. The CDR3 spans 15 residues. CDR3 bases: TGTGCCAGCAGTTCGAACACAGGGTACGGAAGGAAAGCTTTCTTT. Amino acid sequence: CASSSNTGYGRKAFF.

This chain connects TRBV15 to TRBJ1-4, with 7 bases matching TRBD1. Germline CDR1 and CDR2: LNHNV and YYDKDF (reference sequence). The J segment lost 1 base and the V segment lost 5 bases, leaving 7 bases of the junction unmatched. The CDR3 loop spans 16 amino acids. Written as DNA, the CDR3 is TGTGCCACCAGCGCCACAGGGGATGTAACTAATGAAAAACTGTTTTTT. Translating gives CATSATGDVTNEKLFF.

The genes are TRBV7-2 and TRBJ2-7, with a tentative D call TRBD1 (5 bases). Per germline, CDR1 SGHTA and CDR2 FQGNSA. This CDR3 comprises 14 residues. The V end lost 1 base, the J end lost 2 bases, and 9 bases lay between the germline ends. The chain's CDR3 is CASSLEVGAYEQYF. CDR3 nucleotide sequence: TGTGCCAGCAGCTTAGAGGTAGGGGCCTACGAGCAGTACTTC.

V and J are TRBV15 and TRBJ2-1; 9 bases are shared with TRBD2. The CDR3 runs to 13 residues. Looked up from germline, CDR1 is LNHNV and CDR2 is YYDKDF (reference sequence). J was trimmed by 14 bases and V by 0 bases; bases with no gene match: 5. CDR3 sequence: CATSRDPSGVEFF. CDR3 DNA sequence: TGTGCCACCAGCAGAGATCCTAGCGGGGTGGAGTTCTTC.

The CDR3 coding sequence is TGTGCCAGCAGCGGGACAGGGGGAAATCAGCCCCAGCATTTT. It yields the protein CASSGTGGNQPQHF. This sequence joins TRBV6-5 and TRBJ1-5; TRBD1 aligns across 11 bases. The CDR3 loop spans 14 amino acids. CDR1 MNHEY and CDR2 SVGAGI come from the germline V gene. J lost 4 bases, V lost 6 bases, and 2 bases had no gene match.

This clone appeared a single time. CDR3 amino acids: CASSPQQGVGYTF. The CDR3 nucleotides read TGTGCCAGCTCACCACAACAGGGGGTGGGCTACACCTTC. The J gene is TRBJ1-2, the V gene TRBV18; 8 nucleotides line up with TRBD1. CDR1 is KGHSH and CDR2 is LQKENI in the germline V gene. The CDR3 contains 13 residues. Trimming at V came to 1 base and at J to 8 bases, leaving 3 bases not matched to a gene.

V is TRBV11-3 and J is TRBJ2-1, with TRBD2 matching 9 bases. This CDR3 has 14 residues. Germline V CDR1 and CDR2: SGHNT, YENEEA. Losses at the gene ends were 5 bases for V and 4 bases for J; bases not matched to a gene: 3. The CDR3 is CASSEREEYNEQFF. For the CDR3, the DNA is TGTGCCAGCAGCGAGCGGGAGGAATACAATGAGCAGTTCTTC.

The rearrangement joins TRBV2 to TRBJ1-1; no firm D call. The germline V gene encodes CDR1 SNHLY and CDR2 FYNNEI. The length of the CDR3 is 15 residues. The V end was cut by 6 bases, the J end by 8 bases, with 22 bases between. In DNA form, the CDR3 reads TGTGCCAGCAGGCCATCTGACACGGAAACGGCAGAAGCTTTCTTT. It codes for CASRPSDTETAEAFF.

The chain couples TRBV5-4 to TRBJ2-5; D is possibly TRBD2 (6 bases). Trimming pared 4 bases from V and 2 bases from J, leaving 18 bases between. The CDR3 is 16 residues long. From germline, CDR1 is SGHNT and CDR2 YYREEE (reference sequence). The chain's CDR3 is CASSRTILGDQETQYF. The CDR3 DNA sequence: TGTGCCAGCAGCCGGACTATTCTCGGGGATCAAGAGACCCAGTACTTC.

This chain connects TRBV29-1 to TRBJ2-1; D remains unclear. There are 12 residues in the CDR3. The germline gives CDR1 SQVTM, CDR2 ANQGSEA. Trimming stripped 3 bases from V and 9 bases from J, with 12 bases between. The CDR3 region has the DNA TGCAGCGTTGACTTTCGAGAACCTGAGCAGTTCTTC. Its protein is CSVDFREPEQFF.

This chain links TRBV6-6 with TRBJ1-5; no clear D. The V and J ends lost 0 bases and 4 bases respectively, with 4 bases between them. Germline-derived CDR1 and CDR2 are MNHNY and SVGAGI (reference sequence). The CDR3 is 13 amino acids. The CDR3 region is CASSYSTNQPQHF. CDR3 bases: TGTGCCAGCAGTTACTCGACTAATCAGCCCCAGCATTTT.

The CDR3 protein is CASSPRIGDRGKEKLFF. The CDR3 nucleotides read TGTGCCAGCAGTCCACGTATAGGGGACAGGGGAAAAGAAAAACTGTTTTTT. The rearrangement joins TRBV28 to TRBJ1-4; TRBD1 matches 10 bases. Trimming took 5 bases from V and 8 from J; bases not matched to a gene: 14. CDR3 length: 17 amino acids. CDR1 is MDHEN and CDR2 is SYDVKM in the germline V gene.

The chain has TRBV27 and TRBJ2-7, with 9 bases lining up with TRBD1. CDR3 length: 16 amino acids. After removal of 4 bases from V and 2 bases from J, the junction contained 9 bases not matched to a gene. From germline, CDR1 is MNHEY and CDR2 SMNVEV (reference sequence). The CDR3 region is CASSWAGQGLTYEQYF. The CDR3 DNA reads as TGTGCCAGCAGTTGGGCGGGACAGGGATTAACCTACGAGCAGTACTTC.

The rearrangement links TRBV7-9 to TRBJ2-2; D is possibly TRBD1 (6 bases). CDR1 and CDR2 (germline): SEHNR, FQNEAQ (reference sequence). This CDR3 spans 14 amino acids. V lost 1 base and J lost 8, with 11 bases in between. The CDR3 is CASSLVAGAGELFF. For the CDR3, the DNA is TGTGCCAGCAGCTTAGTGGCAGGGGCTGGGGAGCTGTTTTTT.

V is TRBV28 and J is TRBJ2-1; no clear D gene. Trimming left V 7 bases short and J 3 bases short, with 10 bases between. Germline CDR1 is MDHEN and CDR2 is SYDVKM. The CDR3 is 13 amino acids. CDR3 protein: CASIRANYNEQFF. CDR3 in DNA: TGTGCCAGCATCCGCGCCAACTACAATGAGCAGTTCTTC.